Listed here are 26 T cell receptor beta chains from one sample, sequenced in a study of early T cells in non-severe SARS-CoV-2 infection. TCRdb redid the calling of the 5' RACE reads with MiXCR, one entry per CDR3 protein. The sample contains fewer than 80,000 distinct CDR3 sequences, approximately 13% of which appear only once. The sample was whole blood. These receptors were taken from an adult who was a healthcare worker with PCR-confirmed SARS-CoV-2 infection or an uninfected control (not recorded which).

The rearrangement joins TRBV6-5 to TRBJ2-3, with D possibly matching TRBD2 (6 bases). V was cut by 4 bases and J by 9 bases, with 23 bases left in between. CDR3 length: 16 amino acids. The germline V gene has CDR1 MNHEY and CDR2 SVGAGI. CDR3 sequence: CASSSPSAGHIGTQYF. CDR3 DNA: TGTGCCAGCAGTTCCCCCTCGGCGGGGCATATTGGGACGCAGTATTTT.

The table lists this clonotype with many counts. The chain employs TRBV20-1 and TRBJ2-3, with 16 bases that match TRBD2. CDR1 and CDR2 from the germline V gene are DFQATT and SNEGSKA (reference sequence). The V gene end was trimmed by 2 bases and the J gene end by 4 bases; junction bases not matched to a gene: 12. The length of the CDR3 is 19 residues. DNA for the CDR3: TGCAGTGCTAGACGGGGACTAGCGGGAGGGCACTGGATTGCAGATACGCAGTATTTT. Protein: CSARRGLAGGHWIADTQYF.

The chain is built from TRBV5-1 and TRBJ1-3, with 11 bases fitting TRBD1. The CDR3 runs to 13 residues. V lost 4 bases, J lost 8 bases, and 2 bases stayed unmatched. Germline-derived CDR1 and CDR2 are SGHRS and YFSETQ. The CDR3 coding sequence is TGCGCCAGCAGCAAGGGACAGGGGGACACCATATATTTT. The encoded protein is CASSKGQGDTIYF.

This clonotype appeared many times. The chain joins TRBV6-2 or TRBV6-3 to TRBJ2-1; D unclear. The V end was cut by 6 bases, the J end by 3 bases, with 6 bases between. The germline V gene has CDR1 MNHEY and CDR2 SVGEGT. The CDR3 has 12 residues. CDR3 sequence (DNA): TGTGCCAGCAGCCCCCGCTACAATGAGCAGTTCTTC. It encodes CASSPRYNEQFF.

The chain uses TRBV6-1 and TRBJ2-3; no clear D. The CDR3 spans 13 residues. Germline CDR1 is MNHNS and CDR2 is SASEGT. Trimming shortened V by 4 bases and J by 2 bases, and 7 bases separated the two germline ends. In nucleotides, the CDR3 is TGTGCCAGCAGTGGGAGATACACAGATACGCAGTATTTT. Amino acids: CASSGRYTDTQYF.

Ten or more counts support this clonotype. This chain uses TRBV21-1 with TRBJ1-5; TRBD1, the table's D call, lacks a check against the DNA. TRBV21-1 represents a pseudogene. CDR3 size: 14 residues. CDR3 in DNA: TGTGCCAGCATCCCCCGGGGGAGCAATCAGCCCCAGCATTTT. This gives the protein CASIPRGSNQPQHF.

This clonotype was detected ten times or more. V usage is TRBV3-1 and J usage is TRBJ2-1, with D unclear. Germline V gives CDR1 LGHDT, CDR2 YNNKEL (reference sequence). This CDR3 region has 11 residues. Trimming pared 2 bases from V and 10 bases from J, leaving 6 bases between. CDR3 in amino acids: CASSQQSEQFF. Written as DNA, the CDR3 is TGTGCCAGCAGCCAACAGAGCGAGCAGTTCTTC.

The J gene is TRBJ2-7, the V gene TRBV7-8; TRBD1 is a possible D gene (6 bases). Germline CDR1 and CDR2: SGHVS and FQNEAQ. There are 14 residues in the CDR3. Trimming shortened V by 3 bases and J by 4 bases, and 13 bases separated the two germline ends. The CDR3 is CASSFRQDLYEQYF. The CDR3 coding sequence is TGTGCCAGCAGCTTCCGACAGGACCTTTACGAGCAGTACTTC.

This clonotype occurred many times. The gene calls are TRBV11-2 and TRBJ2-2; maybe TRBD2 (6 bases). Germline V CDR1 and CDR2: SGHAT, FQNNGV. CDR3 length: 16 amino acids. With 5 bases removed from V and 5 bases from J, the gap between germline ends came to 18 bases. Here the CDR3 reads CASSKPGLLGTGELFF. CDR3 coding DNA: TGTGCCAGCAGCAAACCGGGACTCCTGGGGACCGGGGAGCTGTTTTTT.

This clonotype was picked up many times. J is TRBJ2-3 and V is TRBV7-9, with D possibly being TRBD2 (5 bases). Germline loops: CDR1 SEHNR, CDR2 FQNEAQ (reference sequence). Trimming removed 0 bases at V and 6 bases at J, with 10 bases between. This CDR3 has 14 amino acids. Here the CDR3 reads CASSLAGLPDTQYF. As DNA, the CDR3 is TGTGCCAGCAGCTTAGCCGGACTTCCCGATACGCAGTATTTT.

This clonotype was observed at least ten times. The chain carries TRBV29-1 and TRBJ1-3; D is unresolved. The CDR3 length is 13 residues. Germline CDR1 reads SQVTM; CDR2 reads ANQGSEA. Trimming shortened V by 4 bases and J by 4 bases, and 11 bases separated the two germline ends. This CDR3 reads CSVAPSSGNTIYF. DNA of the CDR3: TGCAGCGTTGCCCCATCGTCGGGAAACACCATATATTTT.

This clonotype was found a few times. The chain is built from TRBV10-3 and TRBJ2-3; D gene unclear. V lost 4 bases, J lost 4 bases, and 6 bases lay in between. CDR1 and CDR2 (germline): ENHRY, SYGVKD. The CDR3 spans 12 residues. CDR3 sequence: CAISVEADTQYF. CDR3 DNA: TGTGCCATCAGTGTAGAGGCAGATACGCAGTATTTT.

This clonotype was seen many times. The chain combines TRBV6-2 or TRBV6-3 with TRBJ1-2; 8 bases agree with TRBD1. From germline, CDR1 is MNHEY and CDR2 SVGEGT. This CDR3 has 16 residues. The J segment lost 4 bases and the V segment lost 0 bases, leaving 7 bases of the junction unmatched. The CDR3 DNA follows: TGTGCCAGCAGTTACTCCCCAGGGGGCGCCGGCTATGGCTACACCTTC. It codes for CASSYSPGGAGYGYTF.

The chain carries TRBV7-8 and TRBJ2-5; 8 bases are a match to TRBD1. CDR3 size: 14 residues. The ends lost 4 bases at V and 5 bases at J; junction bases unmatched: 6. Germline lookup yields CDR1 SGHVS and CDR2 FQNEAQ. This CDR3 reads CASSSGQGGETQYF. The CDR3 nucleotides read TGTGCCAGCAGCTCTGGACAGGGCGGGGAGACCCAGTACTTC.

This clonotype came up many times. One end of the junction fails to match germline, which may point to a read error. The gene calls are TRBV3-1 and TRBJ2-6, with D uncertain. From germline, CDR1 is LGHDT and CDR2 YNNKEL (reference sequence). CDR3 size: 15 residues. CDR3 loop: CASSQDFSGANVLTF. In DNA form, the CDR3 reads TGTGCCAGCAGCCAAGACTTCTCTGGAGCCAACGTCCTGACTTTC.

This clonotype was counted ten times or more. The chain carries TRBV24-1 and TRBJ1-5; maybe TRBD1 (5 bases). With 1 base removed from V and 6 bases from J, the gap between germline ends came to 15 bases. Germline V lookup: CDR1 KGHDR, CDR2 SFDVKD. The CDR3 is 16 residues long. In DNA, the CDR3 is TGTGCCACCAGTGATTTTCGCCAGGGTTTAGGTCAGCCCCAGCATTTT. Its translation: CATSDFRQGLGQPQHF.

This clonotype has ten or more counts. V gene TRBV5-1 combines with J gene TRBJ2-7; D unclear. Germline-derived CDR1 and CDR2 are SGHRS and YFSETQ. V was pared by 0 bases and J by 2 bases, with 9 bases between. There are 14 residues in the CDR3. The CDR3 spells CASSLAGSAYEQYF. Written as DNA, the CDR3 is TGCGCCAGCAGCTTGGCCGGGTCAGCCTACGAGCAGTACTTC.

This clonotype was counted a few times. This chain joins TRBV7-9 and TRBJ2-7, with 13 bases identical to TRBD2. V lost 5 bases to trimming and J lost 4 bases; unmatched junction nucleotides: 8. Germline assignment: CDR1 SEHNR and CDR2 FQNEAQ (reference sequence). The CDR3 extends over 16 amino acids. Here the CDR3 reads CASSRLAGGSMYEQYF. The DNA for the CDR3 is TGTGCCAGCAGCAGACTAGCGGGGGGATCAATGTACGAGCAGTACTTC.

This clonotype came up a few times. V is TRBV19 and J is TRBJ2-7; 9 positions agree with TRBD2. There are 15 residues in the CDR3. Germline-derived CDR1 and CDR2 are LNHDA and SQIVND (reference sequence). V lost 3 bases and J lost 3; bases outside the gene matches: 6. The CDR3 reads CASSIRGGANYEQYF. CDR3 bases: TGTGCCAGTAGTATCCGCGGGGGGGCGAACTACGAGCAGTACTTC.

This clonotype was picked up many times. The CDR3 protein is CATLGGDRTGELFF. DNA for the CDR3: TGTGCCACCCTAGGAGGGGACCGGACCGGGGAGCTGTTTTTT. The chain recombines TRBV24-1 with TRBJ2-2; tentative D call: TRBD2 (6 bases). Per the germline V gene, CDR1 is KGHDR and CDR2 is SFDVKD. The CDR3 is 14 amino acids. Deletions cut 9 bases from V and 5 bases from J, with 15 bases between.

In DNA, the CDR3 is TGTGCCAGCAGTGACAGAGGGGGAACAGATACGCAGTATTTT. Protein: CASSDRGGTDTQYF. The genes are TRBV6-4 and TRBJ2-3, with a weak D call TRBD1 (6 bases). The CDR3 spans 14 residues. Germline CDR1 and CDR2: MRHNA and SNTAGT. Trimming left V 2 bases short and J 3 bases short, with 9 bases between.

This clonotype was seen repeatedly, ten times or more. The chain uses TRBV28 and TRBJ1-2; D possibly corresponds to TRBD1 (6 bases). Germline V gene sequence: CDR1 MDHEN, CDR2 SYDVKM. This CDR3 has 12 amino acids. V dropped 6 bases and J dropped 8 bases, with 13 bases sitting between them. CDR3 sequence: CASRSAGAGYTF. The CDR3 nucleotides are TGTGCCAGCAGATCCGCGGGGGCCGGCTACACCTTC.

The sample holds a few counts of this clonotype. The chain recombines TRBV11-3 with TRBJ2-7; the D is unclear. The germline CDR1 and CDR2 sequences are SGHNT and YENEEA. CDR3 length: 14 residues. Trimming left V 1 base short and J 2 bases short, with 9 bases between. The CDR3 is CASSLAPGPYEQYF. The CDR3 DNA is TGTGCCAGCAGCTTAGCTCCCGGTCCCTACGAGCAGTACTTC.

This clonotype was counted at least ten times. The gene calls are TRBV6-2 or TRBV6-3 and TRBJ2-1; D could derive from TRBD1 or TRBD2 (6 bases each). CDR1 and CDR2 (germline): MNHEY, SVGEGT. The CDR3 runs 13 residues. The CDR3 spells CASSRGAPNEQFF. CDR3 DNA sequence: TGTGCGAGCTCTAGGGGGGCCCCCAATGAGCAGTTCTTC.

Remarks on this clonotype: One base away lies a much larger clone, so this may be a sequencing read error. This chain connects TRBV19 to TRBJ1-2, with D unclear. With 4 bases removed from V and 1 base from J, the gap between germline ends came to 1 base. Germline V lookup: CDR1 LNHDA, CDR2 SQIVND (reference sequence). The CDR3 has 11 residues. CDR3 sequence (DNA): TGTGCCAGTAGTAATAACTATGGCTACACCTTC. Its protein product is CASSNNYGYTF.

This clonotype was seen ten or more times. The chain combines TRBV12-3 or TRBV12-4 with TRBJ2-7; TRBD1 agrees at 9 bases. The junction had 7 bases not matched to a gene; V was cut back by 6 bases and J by 7 bases. This CDR3 region has 13 residues. The CDR3 is CASSTQGAREQYF. The CDR3 region has the DNA TGTGCCAGCAGCACACAGGGGGCGAGGGAGCAGTACTTC.